This T cell receptor (beta chain) was recovered during a study of control samples from healthy donors and cancer patients. The assay was immunoSEQ multiplex PCR, and TCRdb's table has in-frame clones only and misses some. The sample carries about 98,000 clones, under 95% recorded once. This clone has more than one count but fewer than ten. The material sequenced was blood. This TCR was sampled from a woman in her late teens or twenties in good health.

CDR3 nucleotide sequence: TGCAGTGCTAGTGCCGCTCTGGGAAACACCATATATTTT. Residues: CSASAALGNTIYF. The J gene is TRBJ1-3, the V gene TRBV20-1, with D unresolved. The germline V gene has CDR1 DFQATT and CDR2 SNEGSKA (reference sequence). The CDR3 covers 13 residues. V was shortened by 3 bases and J by 4 bases, with 10 bases between the two germline ends.